This paragraph covers one T cell receptor (beta chain) sequence. Only in-frame clones appear in the TCRdb table, and some are missing; sequencing was by immunoSEQ multiplex PCR. The data contain about 49,000 clones, 70% to 80% of them singletons. This entry belongs to a study of radiotherapy plus CTLA-4 blockade in lung cancer. Study information: Of the patients, about 20% showed objective responses and roughly 31% attained disease control.

The sequenced sample was peripheral blood, obtained from a patient treated with radiotherapy plus ipilimumab. This TCR came from a human donor with non-small cell lung cancer who had stable disease on radiotherapy plus ipilimumab.

DNA of the CDR3: TGTGCCAGCAGTTCCCCCCGACGAGGGCAAGGGGCAGGGGAGACCCAGTACTTC. This codes for CASSSPRRGQGAGETQYF. This rearrangement joins TRBV25-1 to TRBJ2-5, with D tentatively TRBD1 or TRBD2 (5 bases each). CDR3 length: 18 residues. Germline V gene lookup returns CDR1 MGHDK and CDR2 SYGVNS. Trimming pared 5 bases from V and 5 bases from J, leaving 27 bases between.